The 7 T cell receptor beta chains below all came from one sample that was sequenced in a study of blood T cell repertoires in COVID-19. TCRdb's copy holds only in-frame clones and misses some; the assay was immunoSEQ multiplex PCR. The sample includes roughly 46,000 clones, approximately 83% of them seen just once. Sequencing input: peripheral blood. These receptors originate from a human donor in a cohort sampled during active COVID-19. The donor label of this sample is uncertain.

This clone was seen a few times. The genes are TRBV10-3 and TRBJ1-2, with TRBD1 as a possible D gene (5 bases). CDR1 and CDR2 (germline): ENHRY, SYGVKD. The CDR3 is 13 amino acids. V was cut by 5 bases and J by 7 bases, with 14 bases left in between. CDR3 nucleotide sequence: TGTGCCATCAGTCGAGAATGGGGCTCTGGCTACACCTTC. This codes for CAISREWGSGYTF.

CDR3 bases: TGTGCCAGCAGTGAAGCATCATGGAACAGGGTGGCTGGAAACACCATATATTTT. Amino acids: CASSEASWNRVAGNTIYF. This sequence joins TRBV6-1 and TRBJ1-3; D perhaps matches TRBD1 (6 bases). V was shortened by 0 bases and J by 2 bases, with 17 bases between the two germline ends. The V gene's germline CDR1 is MNHNS and CDR2 SASEGT. There are 18 residues in the CDR3.

The rearrangement uses TRBV5-1 and TRBJ2-3; TRBD2 matches 10 bases. Germline lookup yields CDR1 SGHRS and CDR2 YFSETQ. CDR3 length: 16 residues. Trimming cost V 3 bases and J 6 bases; bases outside gene matches: 10. The CDR3 DNA is TGCGCCAGCAGCTCACCCTTAGCGGGGGGCAAGGATACGCAGTATTTT. Protein: CASSSPLAGGKDTQYF.

This clone is deemed medium-sized (0.01 to 0.1%). The CDR3 sequence: CASRVSGGSSYEQYF. CDR3 bases: TGTGCCAGCAGGGTGAGCGGGGGTAGCTCCTACGAGCAGTACTTC. The genes are TRBV2 and TRBJ2-7; 8 nucleotides agree with TRBD2. Germline assignment: CDR1 SNHLY and CDR2 FYNNEI. CDR3 size: 15 residues. V trimming: 6 bases; J trimming: 0 bases; junction bases outside the gene matches: 7.

V and J are TRBV9 and TRBJ2-1; 9 bases match TRBD2. J gave up 4 bases and V 0 bases, and 8 bases lay outside the gene matches. The length of the CDR3 is 17 residues. The V gene's germline CDR1 is SGDLS and CDR2 YYNGEE. The CDR3 nucleotides are TGTGCCAGCAGCGTAGTCGCGGGGGGGTTGGGTTACAATGAGCAGTTCTTC. Translation gives CASSVVAGGLGYNEQFF. Full variable domain (rest looked up from reference TRBV9 and TRBJ2-1): DSGVTQTPKHLITATGQRVTLRCSPRSGDLSVYWYQQSLDQGLQFLIQYYNGEERAKGNILERFSAQQFPDLHSELNLSSLELGDSALYFCASSVVAGGLGYNEQFFGPGTRLTVL.

A single count supports this clone. The V call is TRBV5-1, the J call TRBJ1-1; a possible D gene is TRBD1 (6 bases). Trimming removed 4 bases from V and 3 bases from J, with 13 bases in between. Germline V gene lookup returns CDR1 SGHRS and CDR2 YFSETQ. The CDR3 runs 14 residues. CDR3 sequence: CASSDTGSDTEAFF. CDR3 nucleotide sequence: TGCGCCAGCAGCGATACAGGGTCGGACACTGAAGCTTTCTTT. The complete variable domain, with remaining parts taken from reference TRBV5-1 and TRBJ1-1, reads KAGVTQTPRYLIKTRGQQVTLSCSPISGHRSVSWYQQTPGQGLQFLFEYFSETQRNKGNFPGRFSGRQFSNSRSEMNVSTLELGDSALYLCASSDTGSDTEAFFGQGTRLTVV.

This clone was detected a few times. The chain is built from TRBV13 and TRBJ1-2; D is ambiguous. V shed 2 bases and J shed 4 bases, with 8 bases lying between them. CDR1 is PRHDT and CDR2 is FYEKMQ in the germline V gene (reference sequence). CDR3 size: 13 residues. The CDR3 protein is CASSLTAVYGYTF. The CDR3 region has the DNA TGTGCCAGCAGCTTAACAGCAGTCTATGGCTACACCTTC.